These 8 T cell receptor beta chains were all obtained from the same sample, sequenced in a study of shared clonotypes between healthy human individuals. Sequencing used immunoSEQ multiplex PCR; TCRdb keeps in-frame clones, though not all of them. The sample consists of roughly 500,000 clones, about 95% of them appearing once. The sequenced sample consisted of naive CD4+ T cells sorted from blood. Subset denoted: CD45RA+ positively selected. The origin of the receptors is a woman in her 30s in good health.

The V and J genes are TRBV27 and TRBJ1-5; maybe TRBD1 (6 bases). Germline-derived CDR1 and CDR2 are MNHEY and SMNVEV (reference sequence). With 6 bases removed from V and 2 bases from J, the gap between germline ends came to 14 bases. The CDR3 extends over 15 amino acids. For the CDR3, the DNA is TGTGCCAGCAGACCCAGGAGGGGGGGCAATCAGCCCCAGCATTTT. Protein: CASRPRRGGNQPQHF.

The chain has TRBV19 and TRBJ2-5, with 9 bases lining up with TRBD1. The J call may be incorrect, as the DNA end agrees better with TRBJ2-7. Germline V gene sequence: CDR1 LNHDA, CDR2 SQIVND (reference sequence). The CDR3 covers 15 residues. CDR3 DNA sequence: TGTGCCAGTAGAAGGGCGGGGACAGGGATTAACGAGCAGTACTTC. As protein: CASRRAGTGINEQYF.

J is TRBJ2-7 and V is TRBV27; 10 bases line up with TRBD1. This CDR3 spans 14 amino acids. J lost 2 bases, V lost 6 bases, and 4 bases had no gene match. Germline loops: CDR1 MNHEY, CDR2 SMNVEV (reference sequence). CDR3 DNA sequence: TGTGCCAGCAGGGGGACAGGGGTGGCCTACGAGCAGTACTTC. Translation: CASRGTGVAYEQYF.

V gene TRBV5-3 combines with J gene TRBJ1-5; 7 bases align to TRBD1. TRBV5-3 is placed among ORFs of uncertain function. The V segment lost 4 bases and the J segment 5 bases; nucleotides outside the gene matches: 18. The CDR3 covers 18 residues. CDR3 region: CARSPHTNYRGPHQPQHF. The CDR3 nucleotides are TGTGCCAGAAGCCCCCACACGAATTACAGGGGACCTCATCAGCCCCAGCATTTT.

The chain carries TRBV6-5 and TRBJ2-7, with 9 nucleotides matching TRBD1. Germline V CDR1 and CDR2: MNHEY, SVGAGI. This CDR3 is 15 amino acids long. V trimming: 8 bases; J trimming: 3 bases; junction bases outside the gene matches: 11. The CDR3 DNA reads as TGTGCCAGCTCGCTCACCGGGACAGGGAACTACGAGCAGTACTTC. This translates into CASSLTGTGNYEQYF.

This sequence joins TRBV13 and TRBJ1-1, with TRBD1 as a possible D gene (5 bases). There are 14 residues in the CDR3. V lost 4 bases and J lost 5, with 14 bases in between. Germline V CDR1 and CDR2: PRHDT, FYEKMQ (reference sequence). The CDR3 is CASSSHGGGTEAFF. The CDR3 DNA reads TGTGCCAGCAGCTCACACGGGGGAGGGACTGAAGCTTTCTTT.

This clone was seen just once. The rearrangement joins TRBV29-1 to TRBJ2-5, with 13 bases identical to TRBD2. The end of the DNA fits TRBJ2-7 better, so the J call may be wrong. Germline V gene data show CDR1 as SQVTM and CDR2 as ANQGSEA. The CDR3 length is 13 residues. The CDR3 DNA is TGCAGCGGTCGACTAGCGGGGGGCTACGAGCAGTACTTC. Residues: CSGRLAGGYEQYF.

The rearrangement uses TRBV29-1 and TRBJ2-1; 10 bases are shared with TRBD2. The germline V gene has CDR1 SQVTM and CDR2 ANQGSEA. With V trimmed by 7 bases and J by 6 bases, 3 bases remained unmatched. There are 12 residues in the CDR3. CDR3 residues: CSGASGSNEQFF. The CDR3 DNA is TGCAGCGGGGCTAGCGGGAGCAATGAGCAGTTCTTC.